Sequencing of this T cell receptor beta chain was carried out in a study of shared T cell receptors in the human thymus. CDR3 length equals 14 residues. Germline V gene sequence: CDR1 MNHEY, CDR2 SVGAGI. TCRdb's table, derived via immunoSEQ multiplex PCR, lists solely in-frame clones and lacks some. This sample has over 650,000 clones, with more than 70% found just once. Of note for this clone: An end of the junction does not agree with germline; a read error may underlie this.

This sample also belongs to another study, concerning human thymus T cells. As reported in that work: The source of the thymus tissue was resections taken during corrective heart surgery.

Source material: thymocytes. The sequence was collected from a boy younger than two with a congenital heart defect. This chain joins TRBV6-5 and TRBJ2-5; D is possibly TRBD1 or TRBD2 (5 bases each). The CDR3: CACSYGARQETQYF. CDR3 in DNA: TGTGCCTGCAGTTACGGGGCCCGCCAAGAGACCCAGTACTTC.